A selection of T cell receptor beta chains follows, all from one sample in a study of blood T cell repertoires in COVID-19. Libraries were prepared by immunoSEQ multiplex PCR; TCRdb keeps only in-frame clonotypes and omits some of them. This table has 120,000 to 150,000 clones, 87% appearing once. Material for sequencing was peripheral blood. The source is a woman aged 45-65 years with acute or convalescent COVID-19. Each CDR3 is given with its conserved first and last residue. A D gene is named only where the DNA matches it firmly. A row's size may be missing; if present it is once, few, many or a size class.

D gene	V gene	clone size	J gene	CDR3 DNA	CDR3 protein
TRBD2	TRBV7-7	.	TRBJ2-1	TGTGCCAGCAGCCCGACTAGCGGGAGGTCCCACAATGAGCAGTTCTTC	CASSPTSGRSHNEQFF
.	TRBV5-5	once	TRBJ2-7	TGTGCCAGCAAGACCTCAGGGGCTTTAGTCTACGAGCAGTACTTC	CASKTSGALVYEQYF
.	TRBV14	.	TRBJ1-1	TGTGCCAGCAGCTCCCAGTGGAGGGCTATGAACACTGAAGCTTTCTTT	CASSSQWRAMNTEAFF
TRBD2	TRBV24-1	.	TRBJ2-1	TGTGCCACCAGTGATCCGGGACTAGCGGGGGGGGCTGAGCAGTTCTTC	CATSDPGLAGGAEQFF
.	TRBV30	.	TRBJ2-7	TGTGCCTGGTCGGAGGCATACGAGCAGTACTTC	CAWSEAYEQYF
.	TRBV19	once	TRBJ1-5	TGTGCCAGTAGTATAGATCTAGGGAGGGGCCGGCAGCCCCAGCATTTT	CASSIDLGRGRQPQHF
TRBD1	TRBV15	.	TRBJ2-7	TGTGCCACCAGCAGAGTGCCGGGACAGTCCTACGAGCAGTACTTC	CATSRVPGQSYEQYF
TRBD1	TRBV27	.	TRBJ2-7	TGTGCCAGCAGTTTTAAAGGACAGGGATTCTACGAGCAGTACTTC	CASSFKGQGFYEQYF
.	TRBV3-1/TRBV3-2	.	TRBJ2-7	TGTGCCAGCAGCCAAGCTCGTCTCAGCTCCTACGAGCAGTACTTC	CASSQARLSSYEQYF
.	TRBV5-4	once	TRBJ2-3	TGTGCCAGCAGCTTTAGAATAGCGGGCACAGATACGCAGTATTTT	CASSFRIAGTDTQYF
.	TRBV12-3/TRBV12-4	.	TRBJ2-7	TGTGCCAGCAGTCCAGGGTTTTCCTACGAGCAGTACTTC	CASSPGFSYEQYF
.	TRBV14	.	TRBJ2-1	TGTGCCAGCAGCCACTACGCAGGGGAATCCTACAATGAGCAGTTCTTC	CASSHYAGESYNEQFF
.	TRBV9	.	TRBJ1-5	TGTGCCAGCAGCGTAGACAGAATCGATCAGCCCCAGCATTTT	CASSVDRIDQPQHF
TRBD1	TRBV28	.	TRBJ2-3	TGTGCCAGCAGTTTTATAAGACAGGGTGTAGATACGCAGTATTTT	CASSFIRQGVDTQYF
TRBD1	TRBV2	.	TRBJ1-2	TGTGCCAGCAGGACAGGGGGTGAGGGTTCTTATGGCTACACCTTC	CASRTGGEGSYGYTF
TRBD1	TRBV2	.	TRBJ1-3	TGTGCCAGCAGTGAGGGACAGGGGTACAACACCATATATTTT	CASSEGQGYNTIYF
TRBD2	TRBV13	.	TRBJ2-1	TGTGCCAGCAGCCGGACTAGCGGGAGGAACTATGAGCAGTTCTTC	CASSRTSGRNYEQFF
.	TRBV27	.	TRBJ1-4	TGTGCCAGCGAGAAACTGTTTTTT	CASEKLFF
.	TRBV11-2	.	TRBJ2-7	TGTGCCAGCAGCTTAGGAGGCGGCACCTACGAGCAGTACTTC	CASSLGGGTYEQYF
.	TRBV14	.	TRBJ1-1	TGTGCCAGCAGCCCCAGGGATTTGTACACTGAAGCTTTCTTT	CASSPRDLYTEAFF
.	TRBV24-1	.	TRBJ2-5	TGTGCCACCAGTGCGGACTCGAGCGAGACCCAGTACTTC	CATSADSSETQYF
.	TRBV19	.	TRBJ2-1	TGTGCCAGTAGTATCGGGGGAGGTACTTCCAATGAGCAGTTCTTC	CASSIGGGTSNEQFF
.	TRBV11-2	.	TRBJ2-1	TGTGCCAGCAGCTTAGGGCTGGGCCTTCACCATTACAATGAGCAGTTCTTC	CASSLGLGLHHYNEQFF